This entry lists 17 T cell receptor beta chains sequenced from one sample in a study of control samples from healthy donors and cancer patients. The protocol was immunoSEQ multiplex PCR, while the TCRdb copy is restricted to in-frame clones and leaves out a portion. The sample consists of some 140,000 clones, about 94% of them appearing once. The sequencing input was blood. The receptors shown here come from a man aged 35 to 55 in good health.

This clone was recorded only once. CDR3 in amino acids: CATRSQGYTEAFF. As DNA, the CDR3 is TGTGCCACACGTAGTCAGGGGTACACTGAAGCTTTCTTT. The rearrangement links TRBV24-1 to TRBJ1-1, with TRBD1 as a possible D gene (6 bases). From germline, CDR1 is KGHDR and CDR2 SFDVKD. This CDR3 spans 13 amino acids. Deletions cut 10 bases from V and 3 bases from J, with 14 bases between.

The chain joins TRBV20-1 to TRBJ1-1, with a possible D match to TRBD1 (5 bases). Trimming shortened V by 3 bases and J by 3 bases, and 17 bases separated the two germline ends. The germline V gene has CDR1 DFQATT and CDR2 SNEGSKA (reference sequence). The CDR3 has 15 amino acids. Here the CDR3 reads CSASGGTLGDTEAFF. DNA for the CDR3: TGCAGTGCTAGTGGTGGGACCCTAGGGGACACTGAAGCTTTCTTT.

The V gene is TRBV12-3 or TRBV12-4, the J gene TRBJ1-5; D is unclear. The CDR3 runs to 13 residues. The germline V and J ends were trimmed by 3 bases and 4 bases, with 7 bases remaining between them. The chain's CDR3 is CASSFGENQPQHF. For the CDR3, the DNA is TGTGCCAGCAGTTTTGGAGAAAATCAGCCCCAGCATTTT.

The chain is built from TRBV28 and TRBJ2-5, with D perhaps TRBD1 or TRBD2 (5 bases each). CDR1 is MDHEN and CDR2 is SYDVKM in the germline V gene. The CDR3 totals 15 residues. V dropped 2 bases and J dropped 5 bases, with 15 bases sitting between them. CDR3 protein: CASSLRGRVRETQYF. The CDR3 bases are TGTGCCAGCAGTTTACGGGGCCGTGTCAGGGAGACCCAGTACTTC.

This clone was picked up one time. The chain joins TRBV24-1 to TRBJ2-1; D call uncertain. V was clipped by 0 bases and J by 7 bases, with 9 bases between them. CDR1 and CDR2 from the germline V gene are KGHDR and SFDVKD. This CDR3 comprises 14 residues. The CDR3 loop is CATSDLPPPNEQFF. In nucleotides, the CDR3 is TGTGCCACCAGTGATTTGCCCCCCCCGAATGAGCAGTTCTTC.

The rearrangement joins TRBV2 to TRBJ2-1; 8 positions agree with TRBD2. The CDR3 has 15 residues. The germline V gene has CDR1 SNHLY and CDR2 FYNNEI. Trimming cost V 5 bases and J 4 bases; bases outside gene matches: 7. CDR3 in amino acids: CASSTFAGGYNEQFF. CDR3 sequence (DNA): TGTGCCAGCAGTACCTTTGCGGGGGGTTACAATGAGCAGTTCTTC.

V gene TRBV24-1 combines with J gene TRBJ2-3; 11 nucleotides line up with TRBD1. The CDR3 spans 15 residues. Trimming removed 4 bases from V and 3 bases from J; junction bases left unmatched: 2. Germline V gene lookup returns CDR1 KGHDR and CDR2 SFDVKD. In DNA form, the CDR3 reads TGTGCCACCAGTGACCGGGACAGGGGGACAGATACGCAGTATTTT. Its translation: CATSDRDRGTDTQYF.

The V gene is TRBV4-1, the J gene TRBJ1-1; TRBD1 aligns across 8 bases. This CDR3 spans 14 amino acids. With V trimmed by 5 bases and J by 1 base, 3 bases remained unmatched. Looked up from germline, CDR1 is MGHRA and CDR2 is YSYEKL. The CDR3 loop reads CASSDGQGNTEAFF. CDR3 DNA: TGCGCCAGCAGCGACGGACAGGGGAACACTGAAGCTTTCTTT.

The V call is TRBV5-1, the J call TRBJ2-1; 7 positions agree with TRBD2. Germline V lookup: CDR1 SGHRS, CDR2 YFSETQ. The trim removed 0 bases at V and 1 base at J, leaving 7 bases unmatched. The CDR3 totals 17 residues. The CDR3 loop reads CASSLALGGESYNEQFF. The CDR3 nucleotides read TGCGCCAGCAGCTTGGCCCTGGGGGGGGAATCCTACAATGAGCAGTTCTTC.

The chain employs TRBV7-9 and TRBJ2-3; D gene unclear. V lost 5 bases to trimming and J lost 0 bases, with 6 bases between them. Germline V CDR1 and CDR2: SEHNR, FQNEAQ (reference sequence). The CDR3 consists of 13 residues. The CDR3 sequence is CASSLPSTDTQYF. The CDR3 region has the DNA TGTGCCAGCAGCCTCCCCAGCACAGATACGCAGTATTTT. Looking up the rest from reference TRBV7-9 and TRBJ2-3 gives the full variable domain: DTGVSQNPRHKITKRGQNVTFRCDPISEHNRLYWYRQTLGQGPEFLTYFQNEAQLEKSRLLSDRFSAERPKGSFSTLEIQRTEQGDSAMYLCASSLPSTDTQYFGPGTRLTVL.

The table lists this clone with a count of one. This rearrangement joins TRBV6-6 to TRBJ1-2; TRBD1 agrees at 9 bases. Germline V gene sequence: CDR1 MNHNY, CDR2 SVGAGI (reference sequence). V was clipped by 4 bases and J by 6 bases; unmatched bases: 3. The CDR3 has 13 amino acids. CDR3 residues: CASSSRTGDGYTF. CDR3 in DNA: TGTGCCAGCAGTTCCCGGACAGGGGATGGCTACACCTTC.

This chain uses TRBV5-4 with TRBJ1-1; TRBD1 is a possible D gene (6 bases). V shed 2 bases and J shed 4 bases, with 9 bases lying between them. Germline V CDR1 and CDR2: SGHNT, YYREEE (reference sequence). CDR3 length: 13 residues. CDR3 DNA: TGTGCCAGCAGCTTAACAGGGCCCACTGAAGCTTTCTTT. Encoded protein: CASSLTGPTEAFF.

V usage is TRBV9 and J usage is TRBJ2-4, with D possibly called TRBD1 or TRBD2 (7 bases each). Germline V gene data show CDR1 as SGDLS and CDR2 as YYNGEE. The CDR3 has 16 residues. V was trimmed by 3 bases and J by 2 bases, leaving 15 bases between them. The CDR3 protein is CASSEGGTEPKNIQYF. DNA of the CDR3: TGTGCCAGCAGCGAGGGAGGGACAGAACCCAAAAACATTCAGTACTTC.

The CDR3 region has the DNA TGTGCCAGCAGCTTGGACCCAACGCTCAGGGGATCCTATGGCTACACCTTC. Amino acids: CASSLDPTLRGSYGYTF. The V and J genes are TRBV5-5 and TRBJ1-2, with a tentative D call TRBD1 (6 bases). The V end lost 0 bases, the J end lost 4 bases, and 19 bases lay between the germline ends. This CDR3 has 17 residues. The germline V gene encodes CDR1 SGHKS and CDR2 YYEKEE (reference sequence).

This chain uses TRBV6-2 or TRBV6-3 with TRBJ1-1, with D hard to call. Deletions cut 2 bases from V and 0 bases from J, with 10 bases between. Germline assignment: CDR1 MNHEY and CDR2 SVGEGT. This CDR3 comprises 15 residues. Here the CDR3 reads CASSYPGFMNTEAFF. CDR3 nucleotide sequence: TGTGCCAGCAGTTACCCGGGATTCATGAACACTGAAGCTTTCTTT.

This chain's CDR3 is CASYTPSLGNEQFF. CDR3 nucleotides: TGTGCCAGCTATACCCCCTCCTTGGGCAATGAGCAGTTCTTC. This chain uses TRBV27 with TRBJ2-1; D is undetermined. The V gene lost 8 bases and the J gene lost 6 bases, with 17 bases spanning the gap. This CDR3 is 14 amino acids long. Germline values: CDR1 MNHEY, CDR2 SMNVEV (reference sequence).

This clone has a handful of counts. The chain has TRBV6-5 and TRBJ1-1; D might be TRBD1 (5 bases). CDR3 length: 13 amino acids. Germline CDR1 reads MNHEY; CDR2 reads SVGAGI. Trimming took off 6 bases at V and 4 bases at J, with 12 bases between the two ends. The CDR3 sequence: CASRYQGGTEAFF. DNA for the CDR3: TGTGCCAGCAGGTATCAGGGAGGCACTGAAGCTTTCTTT.